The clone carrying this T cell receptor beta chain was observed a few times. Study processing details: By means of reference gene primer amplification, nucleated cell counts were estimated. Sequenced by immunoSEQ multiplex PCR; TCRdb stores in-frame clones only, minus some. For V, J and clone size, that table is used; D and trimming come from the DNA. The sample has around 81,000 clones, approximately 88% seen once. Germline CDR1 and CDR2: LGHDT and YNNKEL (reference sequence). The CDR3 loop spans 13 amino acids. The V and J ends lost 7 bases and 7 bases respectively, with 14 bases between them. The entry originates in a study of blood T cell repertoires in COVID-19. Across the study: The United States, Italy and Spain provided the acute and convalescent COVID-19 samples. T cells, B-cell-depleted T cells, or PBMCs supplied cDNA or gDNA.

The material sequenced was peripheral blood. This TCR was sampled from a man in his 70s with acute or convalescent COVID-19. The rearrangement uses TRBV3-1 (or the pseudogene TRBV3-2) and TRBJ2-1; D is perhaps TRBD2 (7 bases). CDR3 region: CASTKGEGNEQFF. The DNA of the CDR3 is TGTGCCAGCACCAAGGGGGAGGGAAATGAGCAGTTCTTC.